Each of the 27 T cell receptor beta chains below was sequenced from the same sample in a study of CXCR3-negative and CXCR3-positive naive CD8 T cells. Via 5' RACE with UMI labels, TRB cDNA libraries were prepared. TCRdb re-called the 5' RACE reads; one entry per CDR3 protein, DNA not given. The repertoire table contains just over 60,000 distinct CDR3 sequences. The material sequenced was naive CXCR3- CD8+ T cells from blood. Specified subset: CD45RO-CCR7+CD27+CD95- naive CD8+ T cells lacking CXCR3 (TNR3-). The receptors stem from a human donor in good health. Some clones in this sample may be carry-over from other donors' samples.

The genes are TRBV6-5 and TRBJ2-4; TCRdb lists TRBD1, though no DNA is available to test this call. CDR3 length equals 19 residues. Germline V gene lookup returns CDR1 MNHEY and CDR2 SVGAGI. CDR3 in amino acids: CASSPSVPGQGWAKNIQYF.

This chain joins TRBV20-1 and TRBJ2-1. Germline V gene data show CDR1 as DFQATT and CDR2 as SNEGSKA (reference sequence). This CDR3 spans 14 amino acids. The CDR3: CSARDVLAYNEQFF.

The CDR3 loop is CSVETGTVSYEQYF. The rearrangement joins TRBV29-1 to TRBJ2-7; TCRdb proposes TRBD1, but this gene call is untestable without DNA. This CDR3 comprises 14 residues. Germline V CDR1 and CDR2: SQVTM, ANQGSEA.

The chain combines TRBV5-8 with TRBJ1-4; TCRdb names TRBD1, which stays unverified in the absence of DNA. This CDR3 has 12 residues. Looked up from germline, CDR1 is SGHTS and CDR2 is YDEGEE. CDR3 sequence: CASSPWGEKLFF.

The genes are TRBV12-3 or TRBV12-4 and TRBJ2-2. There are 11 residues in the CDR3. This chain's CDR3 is CASSLPGELFF.

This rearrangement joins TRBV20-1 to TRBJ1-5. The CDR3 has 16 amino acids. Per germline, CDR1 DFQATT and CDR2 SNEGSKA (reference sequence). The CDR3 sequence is CSARASEGGDYQPQHF.

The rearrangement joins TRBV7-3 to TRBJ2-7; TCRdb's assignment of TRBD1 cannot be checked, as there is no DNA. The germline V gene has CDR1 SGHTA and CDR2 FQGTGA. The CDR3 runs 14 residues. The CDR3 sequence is CASSSTGSDVEQYF.

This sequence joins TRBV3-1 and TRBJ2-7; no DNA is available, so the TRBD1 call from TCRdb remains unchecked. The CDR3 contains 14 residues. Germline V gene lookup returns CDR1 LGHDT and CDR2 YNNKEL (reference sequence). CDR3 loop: CASSHPGQTYEQYF.

CDR3 region: CASSQDPGGRYEQYF. The V gene is TRBV4-1, the J gene TRBJ2-7; TCRdb's assignment of TRBD2 cannot be checked, as there is no DNA. This CDR3 has 15 residues. In germline, CDR1 is MGHRA, CDR2 YSYEKL.

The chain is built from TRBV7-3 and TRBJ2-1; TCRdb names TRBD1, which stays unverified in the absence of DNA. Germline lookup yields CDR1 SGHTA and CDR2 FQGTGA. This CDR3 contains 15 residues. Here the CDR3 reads CASSSYSGHWDEQFF.

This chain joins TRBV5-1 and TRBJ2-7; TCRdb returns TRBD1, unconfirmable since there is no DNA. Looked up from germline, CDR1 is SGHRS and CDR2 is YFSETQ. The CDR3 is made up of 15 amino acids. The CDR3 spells CASSARDRDSYEQYF.

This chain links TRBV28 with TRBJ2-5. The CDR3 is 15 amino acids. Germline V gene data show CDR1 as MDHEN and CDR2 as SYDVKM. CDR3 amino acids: CASSLWFGDQETQYF.

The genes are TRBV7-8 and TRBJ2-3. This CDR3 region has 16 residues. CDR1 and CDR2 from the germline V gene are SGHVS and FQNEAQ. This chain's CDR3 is CASSLDGQPIGDTQYF.

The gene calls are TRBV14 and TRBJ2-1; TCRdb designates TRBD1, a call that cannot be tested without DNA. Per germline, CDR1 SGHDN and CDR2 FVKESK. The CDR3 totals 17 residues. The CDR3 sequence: CASSQLPGQGRTNEQFF. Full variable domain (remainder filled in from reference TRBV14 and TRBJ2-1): EAGVTQFPSHSVIEKGQTVTLRCDPISGHDNLYWYRRVMGKEIKFLLHFVKESKQDESGMPNNRFLAERTGGTYSTLKVQPAELEDSGVYFCASSQLPGQGRTNEQFFGPGTRLTVL.

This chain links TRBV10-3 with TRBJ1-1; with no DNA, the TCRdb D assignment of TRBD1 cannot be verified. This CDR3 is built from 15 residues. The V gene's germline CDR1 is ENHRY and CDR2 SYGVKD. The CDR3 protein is CAISESGSGYTEAFF.

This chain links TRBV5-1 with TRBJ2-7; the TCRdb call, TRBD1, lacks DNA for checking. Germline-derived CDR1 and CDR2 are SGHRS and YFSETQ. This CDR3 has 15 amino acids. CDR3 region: CASRGTGTDSYEQYF.

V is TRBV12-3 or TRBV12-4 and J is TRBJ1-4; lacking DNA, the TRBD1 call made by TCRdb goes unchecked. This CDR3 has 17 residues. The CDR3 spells CASSFGSVFSTNEKLFF.

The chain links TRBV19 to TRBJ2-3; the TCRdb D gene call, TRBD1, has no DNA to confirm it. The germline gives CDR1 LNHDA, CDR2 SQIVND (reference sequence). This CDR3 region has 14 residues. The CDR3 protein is CASSYRGSADTQYF.

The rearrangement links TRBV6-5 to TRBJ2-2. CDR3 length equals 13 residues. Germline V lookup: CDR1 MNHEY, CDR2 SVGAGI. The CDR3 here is CASSYSMAGELFF.

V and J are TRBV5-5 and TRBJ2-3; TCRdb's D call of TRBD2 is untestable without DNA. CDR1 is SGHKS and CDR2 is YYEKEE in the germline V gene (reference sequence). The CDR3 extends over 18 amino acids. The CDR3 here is CASSLVYISSGFTDTQYF.

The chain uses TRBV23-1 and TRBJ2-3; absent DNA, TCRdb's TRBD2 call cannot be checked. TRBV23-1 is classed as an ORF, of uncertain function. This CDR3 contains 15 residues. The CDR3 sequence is CASSTGDSSTDTQYF.

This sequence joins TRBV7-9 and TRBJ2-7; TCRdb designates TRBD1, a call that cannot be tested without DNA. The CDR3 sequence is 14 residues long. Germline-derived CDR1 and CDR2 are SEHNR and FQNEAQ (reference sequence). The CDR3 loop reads CASSSRQGNYEQYF. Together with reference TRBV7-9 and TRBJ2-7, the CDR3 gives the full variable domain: DTGVSQNPRHKITKRGQNVTFRCDPISEHNRLYWYRQTLGQGPEFLTYFQNEAQLEKSRLLSDRFSAERPKGSFSTLEIQRTEQGDSAMYLCASSSRQGNYEQYFGPGTRLTVT.

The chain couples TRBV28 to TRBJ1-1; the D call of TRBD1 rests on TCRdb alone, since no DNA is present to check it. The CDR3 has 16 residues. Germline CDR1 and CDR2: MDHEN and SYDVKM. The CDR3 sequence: CASSLKTQAPNTEAFF.

The CDR3: CASSLKRGFETQYF. The V call is TRBV28, the J call TRBJ2-5; the TCRdb call, TRBD2, lacks DNA for checking. The CDR3 loop spans 14 amino acids. Germline-derived CDR1 and CDR2 are MDHEN and SYDVKM.

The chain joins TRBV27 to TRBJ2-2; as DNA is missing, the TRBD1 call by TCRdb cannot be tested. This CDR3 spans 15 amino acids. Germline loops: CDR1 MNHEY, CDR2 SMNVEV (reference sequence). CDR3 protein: CASSLDRDRTGELFF.

The CDR3 protein is CASASGVPLHF. The chain uses TRBV7-2 and TRBJ1-6; TCRdb outputs TRBD1, but without DNA this stays unchecked. The CDR3 has 11 amino acids. CDR1 and CDR2 from the germline V gene are SGHTA and FQGNSA.

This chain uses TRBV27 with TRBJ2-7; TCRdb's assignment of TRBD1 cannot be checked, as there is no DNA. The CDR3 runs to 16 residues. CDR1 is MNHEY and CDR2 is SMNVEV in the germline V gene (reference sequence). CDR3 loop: CASSSTGRGFSYEQYF.